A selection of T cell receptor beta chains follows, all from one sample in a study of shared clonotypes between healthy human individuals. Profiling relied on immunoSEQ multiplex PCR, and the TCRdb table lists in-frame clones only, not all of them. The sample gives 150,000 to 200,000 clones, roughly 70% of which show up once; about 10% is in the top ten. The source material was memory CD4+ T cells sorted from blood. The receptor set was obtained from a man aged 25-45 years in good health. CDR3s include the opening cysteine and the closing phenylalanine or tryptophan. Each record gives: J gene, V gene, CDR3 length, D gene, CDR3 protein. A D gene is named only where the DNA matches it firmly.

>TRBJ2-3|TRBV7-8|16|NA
CASSLGRFAGTDTQYF
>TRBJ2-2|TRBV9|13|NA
CASSVGLAGELFF
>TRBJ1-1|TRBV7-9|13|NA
CASSGPGSPGAFF
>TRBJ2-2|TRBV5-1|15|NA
CASSPDGANTGELFF
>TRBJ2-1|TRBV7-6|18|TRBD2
CASSQGGGAGVGYNEQFF
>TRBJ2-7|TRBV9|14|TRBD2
CASSVVAGAYEQYF
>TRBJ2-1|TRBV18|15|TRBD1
CASSLWTGAYNEQFF
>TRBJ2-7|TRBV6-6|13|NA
CASSLGGGYEQYF
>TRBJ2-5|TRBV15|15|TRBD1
CATSRLGTGKETQYF
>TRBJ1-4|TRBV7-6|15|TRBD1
CASSSQTGGSEKLFF
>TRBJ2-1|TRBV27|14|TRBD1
CASSSDRPRAEAFF
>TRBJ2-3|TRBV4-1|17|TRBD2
CASSQDWTAGVPDTQYF
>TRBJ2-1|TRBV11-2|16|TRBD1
CASSSGTGGPYNEQFF
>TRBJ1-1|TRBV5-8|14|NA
CASSARGENTEAFF
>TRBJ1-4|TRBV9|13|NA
CASSAAMDEKLFF
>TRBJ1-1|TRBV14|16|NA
CASSQDFGLQNTEAFF
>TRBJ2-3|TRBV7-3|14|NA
CASSLSGGTDTQYF
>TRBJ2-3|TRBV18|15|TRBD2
CASSPPGGATDTQYF
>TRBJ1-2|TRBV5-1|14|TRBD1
CASSQTGTGGGYTF
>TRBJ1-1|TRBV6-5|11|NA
CASMGNTEAFF
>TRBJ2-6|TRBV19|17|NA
CASSKGTVTAGANVLTF
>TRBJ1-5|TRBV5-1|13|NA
CASSLYIGQPQHF
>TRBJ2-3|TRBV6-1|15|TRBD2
CASSVGRGITDTQYF
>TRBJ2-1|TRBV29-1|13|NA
CSATPTGLNEQFF
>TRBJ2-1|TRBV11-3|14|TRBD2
CASSLGAGYNEQFF
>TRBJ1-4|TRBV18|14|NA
CASSPDRQVEKLFF
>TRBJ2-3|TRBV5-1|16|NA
CASSFTARVSTDTQYF
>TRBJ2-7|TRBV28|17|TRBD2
CASSQTGTSGRAYEQYF
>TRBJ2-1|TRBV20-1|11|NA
CSAQHGKEQFF
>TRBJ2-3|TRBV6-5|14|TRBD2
CASTDSGGTDTQYF
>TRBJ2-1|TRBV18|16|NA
CASSPSLGSTYNEQFF
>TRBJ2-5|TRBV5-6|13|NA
CASTFSGVETQYF
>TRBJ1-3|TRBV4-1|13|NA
CASSNFVGNTIYF
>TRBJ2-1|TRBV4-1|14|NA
CASSQGLLGNEQFF
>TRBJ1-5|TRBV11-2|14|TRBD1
CASSLTGGDQPQHF
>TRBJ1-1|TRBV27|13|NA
CASRHQPNTEAFF
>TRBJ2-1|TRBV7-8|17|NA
CASSLEVRVISYNEQFF
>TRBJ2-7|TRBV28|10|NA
CASAGQEQHF
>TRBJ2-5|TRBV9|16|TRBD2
CASSVGNSGGKETQYF
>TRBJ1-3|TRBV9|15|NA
CASSPSAVAGNTIYF
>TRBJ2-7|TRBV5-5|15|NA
CASSLGTLSSYEQYF
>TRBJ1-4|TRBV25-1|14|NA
CASSDQRTNEKLFF
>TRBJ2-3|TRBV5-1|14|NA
CASSLFLGADTQYF
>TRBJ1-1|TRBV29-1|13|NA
CSVAVSLNTEAFF
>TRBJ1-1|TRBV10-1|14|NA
CASSVAGENTEAFF
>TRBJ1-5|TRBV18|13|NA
CASSPSADGPQHF
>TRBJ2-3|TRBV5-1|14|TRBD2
CASSLAGPTDTQYF
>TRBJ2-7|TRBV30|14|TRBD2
CAWTGGDYPYEQYF
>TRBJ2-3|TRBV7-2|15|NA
CASSSVRRATDTQYF
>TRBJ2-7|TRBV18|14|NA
CASSPVGRLYEQYF
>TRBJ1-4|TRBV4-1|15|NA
CASSQGQGPNEKLFF
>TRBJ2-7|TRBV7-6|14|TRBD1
CASSLAGQLYEQYF
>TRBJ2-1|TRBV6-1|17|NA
CASSGLSGGISYNEQFF
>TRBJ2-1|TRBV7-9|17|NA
CASSSGLTGSSYNEQFF
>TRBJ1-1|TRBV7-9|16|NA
CASSLGDQGWSTEAFF
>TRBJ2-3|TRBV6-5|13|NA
CASRGGNTDTQYF
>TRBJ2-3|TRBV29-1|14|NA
CSVGKGLGTDTQYF
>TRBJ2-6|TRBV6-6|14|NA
CASRKGAGANVLTF
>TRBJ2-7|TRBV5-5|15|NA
CASSLGETRTYEQYF
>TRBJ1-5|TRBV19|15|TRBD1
CASSKGQGLNQPQHF